The 7 T cell receptor beta chains given below trace back to one sample, sequenced in a study of CD8+ T cells in alopecia areata. Following extraction, RNA underwent reverse transcription to cDNA, which served as the sequencing template. Data came from immunoSEQ multiplex PCR; TCRdb stores just in-frame clones and leaves some out. The sample comprises roughly 98,000 clones, more than 55% of which are singletons, and 15% rests with the top ten. The treatment: oral pan-JAK inhibitor, 5-10 mg twice daily. This sample comprised CD8+ T cells sorted from blood, obtained at week 4, from a patient treated with tofacitinib. Source of these receptors: a human donor with alopecia areata.

Concerning this clone itself: Relative to the germline gene, one junction end is altered; a read error may explain this. J is TRBJ1-4 and V is TRBV7-2; D ambiguous. CDR3 length: 16 amino acids. In germline, CDR1 is SGHTA, CDR2 FQGNSA. CDR3: CASSQETQRFNEKLFF. The CDR3 DNA reads TGCGCCAGCAGCCAAGAGACCCAGCGTTTTAATGAAAAACTGTTTTTT.

This chain links TRBV13 with TRBJ2-5; 10 nucleotides agree with TRBD2. CDR3 length equals 20 residues. The J segment lost 1 base and the V segment lost 6 bases, leaving 20 bases of the junction unmatched. CDR1 is PRHDT, CDR2 FYEKMQ, per germline (reference sequence). The CDR3: CASSERGRIAGGQTQETQYF. The CDR3 bases are TGTGCCAGCAGTGAACGAGGTCGAATAGCGGGGGGCCAAACCCAAGAGACCCAGTACTTC.

This clone has only one observation. A junction boundary mismatches the germline segment, possibly from a read error. The chain combines TRBV10-3 with TRBJ2-7; D remains ambiguous. CDR1 and CDR2 (germline): ENHRY, SYGVKD. The CDR3 spans 14 residues. CDR3 residues: CASSFLPSSYEQYF. In nucleotides, the CDR3 is TGTGCCAGCAGTTTCCTGCCGAGCTCCTACGAGCAGTACTTC.

The rearrangement uses TRBV5-1 and TRBJ2-5, with no clear D. The CDR3 is made up of 14 amino acids. Germline V gives CDR1 SGHRS, CDR2 YFSETQ. V lost 2 bases, J lost 1 base, and 9 bases lay in between. The CDR3 spells CASSFDTPQETQYF. CDR3 sequence (DNA): TGCGCCAGCAGCTTCGATACTCCCCAAGAGACCCAGTACTTC.

This clone was seen only a few times. The chain couples TRBV9 to TRBJ2-1; tentatively, D is TRBD1 (5 bases). Germline-derived CDR1 and CDR2 are SGDLS and YYNGEE. The ends were cut back, 0 bases at V and 2 bases at J, with 12 bases in the middle. The CDR3 sequence is 16 residues long. CDR3 sequence reads: CASSVAGQTPYNEQFF. The CDR3 bases are TGTGCCAGCAGCGTAGCCGGACAAACCCCCTACAATGAGCAGTTCTTC.

The chain joins TRBV2 to TRBJ2-1; no firm D call. V lost 3 bases, J lost 5 bases, and 8 bases lay in between. Germline values: CDR1 SNHLY, CDR2 FYNNEI. The CDR3 runs to 13 residues. CDR3 in DNA: TGTGCCAGCAGTGATTCCCCGGACAATGAGCAGTTCTTC. Translated, it gives CASSDSPDNEQFF.

This rearrangement joins TRBV4-1 to TRBJ2-1; D unclear. CDR3 length equals 10 residues. V lost 8 bases and J lost 4, with 3 bases in between. The germline CDR1 and CDR2 sequences are MGHRA and YSYEKL. The CDR3 region is CASGYNEQFF. The CDR3 DNA sequence: TGCGCCAGCGGATACAATGAGCAGTTCTTC.